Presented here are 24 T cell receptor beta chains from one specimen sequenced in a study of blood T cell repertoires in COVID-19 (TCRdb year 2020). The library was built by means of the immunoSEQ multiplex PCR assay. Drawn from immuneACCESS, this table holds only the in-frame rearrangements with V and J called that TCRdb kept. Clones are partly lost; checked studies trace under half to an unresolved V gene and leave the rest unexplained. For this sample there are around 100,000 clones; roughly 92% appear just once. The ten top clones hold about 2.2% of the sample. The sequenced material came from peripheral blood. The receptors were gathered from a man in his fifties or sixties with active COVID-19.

CDR3 in amino acids: CASSLRGTSSSEQFF. Written as DNA, the CDR3 is TGTGCCAGCAGCCTCCGAGGGACTAGCTCGTCTGAGCAGTTCTTC. The chain employs TRBV9 and TRBJ2-1; the match to TRBD2 covers 9 bases. Looked up from germline, CDR1 is SGDLS and CDR2 is YYNGEE. The CDR3 sequence is 15 residues long. After removal of 4 bases from V and 9 bases from J, the junction contained 11 bases not matched to a gene.

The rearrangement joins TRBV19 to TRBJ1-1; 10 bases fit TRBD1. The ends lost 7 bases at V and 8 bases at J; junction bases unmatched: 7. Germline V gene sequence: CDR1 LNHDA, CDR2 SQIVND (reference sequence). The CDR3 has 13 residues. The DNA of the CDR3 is TGTGCCAGTACCAACGACAGGGGGCGGGAAGCTTTCTTT. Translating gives CASTNDRGREAFF.

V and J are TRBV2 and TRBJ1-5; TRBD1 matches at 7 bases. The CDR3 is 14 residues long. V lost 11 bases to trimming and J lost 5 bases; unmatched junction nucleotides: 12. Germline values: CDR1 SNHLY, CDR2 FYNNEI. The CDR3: CASTGTAQDQPQHF. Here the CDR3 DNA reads TGTGCCTCGACAGGGACGGCTCAGGATCAGCCCCAGCATTTT.

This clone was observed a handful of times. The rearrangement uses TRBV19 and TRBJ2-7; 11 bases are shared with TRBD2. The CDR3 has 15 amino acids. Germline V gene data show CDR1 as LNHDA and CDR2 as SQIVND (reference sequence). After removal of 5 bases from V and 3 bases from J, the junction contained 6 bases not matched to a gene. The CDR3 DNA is TGTGCCAGTAGTTCCGGGACTAGCGGATTCTACGAGCAGTACGTC. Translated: CASSSGTSGFYEQYV.

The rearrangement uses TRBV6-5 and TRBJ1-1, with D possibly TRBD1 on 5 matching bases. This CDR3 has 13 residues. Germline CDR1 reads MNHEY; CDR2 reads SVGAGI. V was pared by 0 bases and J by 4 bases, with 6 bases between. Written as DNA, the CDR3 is TGTGCCAGCAGTTACTCGACAGCCACTGAAGCTTTCTTT. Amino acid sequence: CASSYSTATEAFF.

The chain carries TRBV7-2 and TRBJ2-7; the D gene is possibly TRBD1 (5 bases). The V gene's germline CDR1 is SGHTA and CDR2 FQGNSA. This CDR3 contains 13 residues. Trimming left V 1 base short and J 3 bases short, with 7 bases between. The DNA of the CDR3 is TGTGCCAGCAGCTTAGGCAGGGTCTACGAGCAGTACGTC. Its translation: CASSLGRVYEQYV.

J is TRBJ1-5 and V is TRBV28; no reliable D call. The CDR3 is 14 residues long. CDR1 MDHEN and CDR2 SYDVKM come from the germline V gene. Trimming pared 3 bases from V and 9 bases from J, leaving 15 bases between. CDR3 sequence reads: CASSLGDYAGPQHF. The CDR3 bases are TGTGCCAGCAGTTTGGGAGATTATGCGGGGCCCCAGCATTTT.

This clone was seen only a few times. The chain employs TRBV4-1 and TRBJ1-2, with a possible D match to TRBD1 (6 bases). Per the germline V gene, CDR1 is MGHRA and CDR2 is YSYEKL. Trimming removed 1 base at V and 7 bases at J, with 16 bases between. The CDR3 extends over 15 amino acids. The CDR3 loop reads CASSQGSAGARGYTF. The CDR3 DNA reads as TGCGCCAGCAGCCAAGGTTCGGCAGGGGCGCGTGGCTACACCTTC.

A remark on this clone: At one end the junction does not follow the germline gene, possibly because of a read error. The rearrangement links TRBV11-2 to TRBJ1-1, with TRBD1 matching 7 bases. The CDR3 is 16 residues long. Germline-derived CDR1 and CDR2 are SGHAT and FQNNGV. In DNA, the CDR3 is TGTGCCACCAGCTACAATATGGGACAGTCGAACACTGAAGCTTTCTTT. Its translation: CATSYNMGQSNTEAFF.

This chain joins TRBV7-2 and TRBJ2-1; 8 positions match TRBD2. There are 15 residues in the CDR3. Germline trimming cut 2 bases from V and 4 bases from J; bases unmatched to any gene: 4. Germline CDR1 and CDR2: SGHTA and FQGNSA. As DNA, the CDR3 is TGTGCCAGCAGCTTAAGCTCTAGCGGGTACAATGAGCAGTTCTTC. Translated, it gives CASSLSSSGYNEQFF.

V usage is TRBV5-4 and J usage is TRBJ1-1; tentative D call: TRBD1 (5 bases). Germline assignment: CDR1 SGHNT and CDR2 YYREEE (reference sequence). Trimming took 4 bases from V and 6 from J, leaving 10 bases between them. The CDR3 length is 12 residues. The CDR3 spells CASSRGGPEAFF. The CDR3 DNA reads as TGTGCCAGCAGCAGGGGAGGGCCTGAAGCTTTCTTT.

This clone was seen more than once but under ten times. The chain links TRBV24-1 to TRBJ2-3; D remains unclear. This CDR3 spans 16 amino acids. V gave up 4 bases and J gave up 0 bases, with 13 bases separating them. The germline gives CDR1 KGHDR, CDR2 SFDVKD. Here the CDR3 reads CATSDPLSPSTDTQYF. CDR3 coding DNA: TGTGCCACCAGTGACCCACTGAGCCCCAGCACAGATACGCAGTATTTT.

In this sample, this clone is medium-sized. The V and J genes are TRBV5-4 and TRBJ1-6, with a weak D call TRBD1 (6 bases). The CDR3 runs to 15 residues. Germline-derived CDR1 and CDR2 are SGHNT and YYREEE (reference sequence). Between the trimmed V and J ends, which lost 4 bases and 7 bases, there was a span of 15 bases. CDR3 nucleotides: TGTGCCAGCAGCCAACCGGGACAAAGAAATTCACCCCTCCACTTT. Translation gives CASSQPGQRNSPLHF.

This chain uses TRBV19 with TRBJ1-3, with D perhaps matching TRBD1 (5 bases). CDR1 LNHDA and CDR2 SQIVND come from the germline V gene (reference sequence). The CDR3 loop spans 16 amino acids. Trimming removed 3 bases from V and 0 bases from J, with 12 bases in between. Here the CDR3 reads CASSMGGYGSGNTIYF. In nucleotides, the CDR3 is TGTGCCAGTAGTATGGGGGGTTACGGCTCTGGAAACACCATATATTTT.

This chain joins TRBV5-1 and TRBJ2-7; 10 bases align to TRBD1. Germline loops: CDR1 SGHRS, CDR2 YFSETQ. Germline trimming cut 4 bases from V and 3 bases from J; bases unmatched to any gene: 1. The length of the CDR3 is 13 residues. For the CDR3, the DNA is TGCGCCAGCAGCCGGGACAGGGGCTACGAGCAGTACTTC. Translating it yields CASSRDRGYEQYF.

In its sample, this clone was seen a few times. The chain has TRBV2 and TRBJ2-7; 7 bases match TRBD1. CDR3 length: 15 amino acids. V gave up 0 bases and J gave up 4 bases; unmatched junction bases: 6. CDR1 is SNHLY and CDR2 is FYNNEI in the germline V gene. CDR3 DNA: TGTGCCAGCAGTGAAGCCAGCGTGGACAGGTACGAGCAGTACGTC. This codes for CASSEASVDRYEQYV.

CDR3 protein: CASSPNFFQGIYNNEQFF. The CDR3 bases are TGTGCCAGCAGCCCAAATTTTTTCCAGGGAATTTATAACAATGAGCAGTTCTTC. The chain recombines TRBV7-9 with TRBJ2-1, with D maybe TRBD1 (5 bases). The CDR3 consists of 18 residues. Trimming took off 5 bases at V and 5 bases at J, with 25 bases between the two ends. CDR1 is SEHNR and CDR2 is FQNEAQ in the germline V gene (reference sequence).

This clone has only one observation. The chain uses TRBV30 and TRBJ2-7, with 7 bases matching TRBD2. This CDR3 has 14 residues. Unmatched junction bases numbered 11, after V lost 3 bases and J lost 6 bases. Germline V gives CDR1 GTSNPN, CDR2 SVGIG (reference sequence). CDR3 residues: CAWRDRGGSGEQYV. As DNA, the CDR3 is TGTGCCTGGAGGGACCGGGGCGGGAGCGGCGAGCAGTACGTC.

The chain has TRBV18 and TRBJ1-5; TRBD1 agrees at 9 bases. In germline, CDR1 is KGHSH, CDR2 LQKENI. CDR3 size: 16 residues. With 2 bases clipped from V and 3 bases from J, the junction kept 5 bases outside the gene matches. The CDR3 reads CASSPTGQGDNQPQHF. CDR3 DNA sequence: TGTGCCAGCTCACCAACGGGACAGGGAGACAATCAGCCCCAGCATTTT.

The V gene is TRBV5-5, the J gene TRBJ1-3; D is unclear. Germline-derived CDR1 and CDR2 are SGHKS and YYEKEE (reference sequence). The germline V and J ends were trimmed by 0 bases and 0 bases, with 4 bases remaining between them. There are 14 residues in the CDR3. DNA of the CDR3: TGTGCCAGCAGCTTGGTACACTCTGGAAACACCATATATTTT. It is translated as CASSLVHSGNTIYF.

CDR3 in amino acids: CASSLGGRTDTQYF. The CDR3 DNA sequence: TGTGCCAGCAGCTTGGGGGGGCGCACAGATACGCAGTATTTT. V and J are TRBV5-6 and TRBJ2-3; a weak D match, TRBD1 (6 bases). Between the trimmed V and J ends, which lost 0 bases and 1 base, there was a span of 6 bases. Per the germline V gene, CDR1 is SGHDT and CDR2 is YYEEEE. This CDR3 spans 14 amino acids.

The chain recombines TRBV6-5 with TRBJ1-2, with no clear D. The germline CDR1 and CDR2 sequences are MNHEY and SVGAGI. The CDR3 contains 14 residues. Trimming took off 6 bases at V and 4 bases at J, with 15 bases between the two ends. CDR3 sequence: CASSPEGLTYGYTF. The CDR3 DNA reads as TGTGCCAGCAGCCCCGAGGGCCTTACCTATGGCTACACCTTC.

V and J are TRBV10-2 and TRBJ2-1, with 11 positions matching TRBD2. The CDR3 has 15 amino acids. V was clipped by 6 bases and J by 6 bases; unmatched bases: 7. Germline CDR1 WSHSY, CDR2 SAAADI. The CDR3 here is CASRHLAGGSNEQFF. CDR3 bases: TGCGCCAGCAGACATCTAGCGGGAGGTTCCAATGAGCAGTTCTTC.

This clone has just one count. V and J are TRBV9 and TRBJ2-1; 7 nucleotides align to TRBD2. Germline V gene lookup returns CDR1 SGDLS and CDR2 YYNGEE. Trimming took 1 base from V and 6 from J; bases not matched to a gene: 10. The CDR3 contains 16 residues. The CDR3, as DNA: TGTGCCAGCAGCGTAATACCCCGGGGGAGGGCCAATGAGCAGTTCTTC. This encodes CASSVIPRGRANEQFF.